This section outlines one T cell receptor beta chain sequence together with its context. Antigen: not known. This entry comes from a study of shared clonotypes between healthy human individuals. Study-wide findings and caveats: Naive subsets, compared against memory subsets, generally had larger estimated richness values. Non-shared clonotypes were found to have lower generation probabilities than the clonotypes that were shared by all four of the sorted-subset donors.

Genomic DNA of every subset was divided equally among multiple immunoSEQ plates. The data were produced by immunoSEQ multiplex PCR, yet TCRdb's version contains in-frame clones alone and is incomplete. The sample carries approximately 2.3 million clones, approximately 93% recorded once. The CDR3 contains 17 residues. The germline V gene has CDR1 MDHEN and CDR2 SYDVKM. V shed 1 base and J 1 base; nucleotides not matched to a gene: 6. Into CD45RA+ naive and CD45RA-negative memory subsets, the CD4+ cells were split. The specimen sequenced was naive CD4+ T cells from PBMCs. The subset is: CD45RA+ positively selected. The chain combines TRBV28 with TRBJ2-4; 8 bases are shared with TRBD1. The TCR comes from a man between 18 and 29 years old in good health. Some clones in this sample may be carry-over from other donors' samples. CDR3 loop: CASSLFGQGTAKNIQYF. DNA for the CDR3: TGTGCCAGCAGTTTATTCGGACAGGGAACGGCCAAAAACATTCAGTACTTC.